These T cell receptor beta chains were read from a single sample in a study of blood T cell repertoires in COVID-19. Method: immunoSEQ multiplex PCR; TCRdb's copy keeps in-frame clones and lacks some. The data contain over 200,000 clones, 92% of them singletons. The sample was peripheral blood. The source is a man in his sixties with COVID-19, enrolled during active disease. Each CDR3 is given with its conserved first and last residue. The D gene is left open where the match is weak. Clone size is stated in some rows and not others, as once, few, many or a class when expanded.

size: NA; D: NA; J: TRBJ1-6; V: TRBV23-1; CDR3: CASSQGGAGAEGYNSPLHF; DNA: TGCGCCAGCAGTCAAGGCGGGGCGGGGGCAGAGGGCTATAATTCACCCCTCCACTTT
size: NA; D: NA; J: TRBJ1-5; V: TRBV5-1; CDR3: CASSPGTISNQPQHF; DNA: TGCGCCAGCAGCCCCGGGACAATAAGCAATCAGCCCCAGCATTTT
size: NA; D: NA; J: TRBJ1-3; V: TRBV3-1/TRBV3-2; CDR3: CASSHPTGRPGAGNTIYF; DNA: TGTGCCAGCAGCCATCCCACAGGGCGTCCAGGGGCTGGAAACACCATATATTTT
size: NA; D: TRBD1; J: TRBJ1-2; V: TRBV7-9; CDR3: CASSLEGAWGYTF; DNA: TGTGCCAGCAGCTTAGAGGGGGCTTGGGGCTACACCTTC
size: NA; D: NA; J: TRBJ1-2; V: TRBV19; CDR3: CASSMGAVPYGYTF; DNA: TGTGCCAGTAGTATGGGAGCCGTCCCCTATGGCTACACCTTC
size: NA; D: NA; J: TRBJ1-1; V: TRBV3-1/TRBV3-2; CDR3: CASSTTGGGTEAFF; DNA: TGTGCCAGCAGCACCACGGGTGGTGGCACTGAAGCTTTCTTT
size: NA; D: TRBD1; J: TRBJ1-5; V: TRBV10-2; CDR3: CASRQGPNQPQHF; DNA: TGCGCCAGCAGACAGGGGCCCAATCAGCCCCAGCATTTT
size: NA; D: NA; J: TRBJ2-7; V: TRBV2; CDR3: CASSDQGFEQYF; DNA: TGTGCCAGCAGTGACCAGGGCTTCGAGCAGTACTTC
size: once; D: NA; J: TRBJ1-5; V: TRBV29-1; CDR3: CSVLQGNDQPQHF; DNA: TGCAGCGTGCTACAGGGTAACGATCAGCCCCAGCATTTT
size: NA; D: NA; J: TRBJ1-2; V: TRBV19; CDR3: CASSISTGVYGYTF; DNA: TGTGCCAGTAGTATCTCGACAGGCGTCTATGGCTACACCTTC
size: NA; D: TRBD1; J: TRBJ1-2; V: TRBV3-1/TRBV3-2; CDR3: CASRAGQGDGYTF; DNA: TGTGCCAGCAGGGCCGGACAGGGCGATGGCTACACCTTC
size: NA; D: TRBD2; J: TRBJ2-3; V: TRBV7-3; CDR3: CASGMIAGANTQYF; DNA: TGTGCCAGCGGTATGATAGCGGGGGCGAATACGCAGTATTTT
size: NA; D: NA; J: TRBJ1-4; V: TRBV7-9; CDR3: CASSGADATNEKLFF; DNA: TGTGCCAGCAGCGGGGCGGACGCAACTAATGAAAAACTGTTTTTT
size: once; D: NA; J: TRBJ2-7; V: TRBV19; CDR3: CASSISFGYEQYF; DNA: TGTGCCAGTAGTATTTCCTTCGGCTACGAGCAGTACTTC
size: NA; D: TRBD2; J: TRBJ2-7; V: TRBV6-2/TRBV6-3; CDR3: CASSYTLYTGGEQYF; DNA: TGTGCCAGCAGTTATACTTTGTACACGGGGGGCGAGCAGTACTTC
size: NA; D: TRBD2; J: TRBJ2-3; V: TRBV28; CDR3: CASSTRLAGEEDTQYF; DNA: TGTGCCAGCAGCACCCGACTAGCGGGAGAAGAAGATACGCAGTATTTT
size: NA; D: TRBD2; J: TRBJ2-2; V: TRBV2; CDR3: CASNTGGANTGELFF; DNA: TGTGCCAGCAACACGGGGGGGGCGAACACCGGGGAGCTGTTTTTT
size: NA; D: TRBD2; J: TRBJ2-1; V: TRBV7-2; CDR3: CASSLVLAGDNEQFF; DNA: TGTGCCAGCAGCTTAGTCCTAGCGGGGGACAATGAGCAGTTCTTC
size: NA; D: NA; J: TRBJ2-2; V: TRBV30; CDR3: CAWIRSGSNTGELFF; DNA: TGTGCCTGGATCCGAAGCGGGTCGAACACCGGGGAGCTGTTTTTT
size: NA; D: NA; J: TRBJ2-7; V: TRBV10-2; CDR3: CASSLYSYEQYF; DNA: TGCGCCAGCAGTCTCTACTCCTACGAGCAGTACTTC
size: NA; D: TRBD2; J: TRBJ2-2; V: TRBV27; CDR3: CASSSSLAGETGELFF; DNA: TGTGCCAGCAGTTCATCACTAGCGGGAGAGACCGGGGAGCTGTTTTTT
size: NA; D: NA; J: TRBJ1-5; V: TRBV6-1; CDR3: CASSEGGSNQPQHF; DNA: TGTGCCAGCAGTGAAGGAGGGAGCAATCAGCCCCAGCATTTT
size: NA; D: TRBD1; J: TRBJ1-2; V: TRBV18; CDR3: CASSPPTGGGYTF; DNA: TGTGCCAGCTCACCACCCACAGGGGGAGGCTACACCTTC
size: NA; D: NA; J: TRBJ1-1; V: TRBV9; CDR3: CASSVDWNTEAFF; DNA: TGTGCCAGCAGCGTAGACTGGAACACTGAAGCTTTCTTT
size: NA; D: NA; J: TRBJ1-2; V: TRBV2; CDR3: CASSFTTVYGYTF; DNA: TGTGCCAGCAGTTTCACGACAGTCTATGGCTACACCTTC
size: NA; D: NA; J: TRBJ1-1; V: TRBV28; CDR3: CASSLSGFPTRSTEAFF; DNA: TGTGCCAGCAGTTTATCCGGGTTCCCAACCCGGAGCACTGAAGCTTTCTTT
size: NA; D: TRBD2; J: TRBJ2-1; V: TRBV11-3; CDR3: CASSARLAGDNEQFF; DNA: TGTGCCAGCAGCGCCCGACTAGCGGGGGATAATGAGCAGTTCTTC
size: once; D: NA; J: TRBJ2-7; V: TRBV24-1; CDR3: CATSDWGGREQYF; DNA: TGTGCCACCAGTGATTGGGGGGGCCGGGAGCAGTACTTC
size: once; D: TRBD1; J: TRBJ1-2; V: TRBV19; CDR3: CASLPGGNRGIYGYTF; DNA: TGTGCCAGTCTACCAGGGGGTAATCGAGGCATCTATGGCTACACCTTC
size: once; D: NA; J: TRBJ1-2; V: TRBV11-2; CDR3: CASSPQGAEGYTF; DNA: TGTGCCAGCAGCCCGCAGGGCGCGGAGGGCTACACCTTC
size: NA; D: NA; J: TRBJ1-1; V: TRBV19; CDR3: CASSIWGRLNTEAFF; DNA: TGTGCCAGTAGTATTTGGGGCAGATTGAACACTGAAGCTTTCTTT
size: NA; D: NA; J: TRBJ1-3; V: TRBV13; CDR3: CASSLDGISSGNTIYF; DNA: TGTGCCAGCAGCTTAGATGGCATTTCCTCTGGAAACACCATATATTTT
size: NA; D: NA; J: TRBJ2-1; V: TRBV2; CDR3: CASGAEYNEQFF; DNA: TGTGCCAGCGGGGCCGAGTACAATGAGCAGTTCTTC
size: NA; D: TRBD1; J: TRBJ2-7; V: TRBV4-1; CDR3: CASSQEQGGEQYF; DNA: TGCGCCAGCAGCCAGGAACAGGGGGGCGAGCAGTACTTC
size: NA; D: NA; J: TRBJ1-3; V: TRBV29-1; CDR3: CSVVRDSGNTIYF; DNA: TGCAGCGTTGTGAGGGACTCTGGAAACACCATATATTTT
size: NA; D: NA; J: TRBJ2-7; V: TRBV5-1; CDR3: CASSFGLRGSYEQYF; DNA: TGCGCCAGCAGCTTCGGCCTCAGGGGTTCCTACGAGCAGTACTTC
size: NA; D: TRBD2; J: TRBJ2-1; V: TRBV7-3; CDR3: CASSRTSGPYNEQFF; DNA: TGTGCCAGCAGTCGGACTAGCGGGCCCTACAATGAGCAGTTCTTC
size: NA; D: TRBD2; J: TRBJ2-5; V: TRBV5-1; CDR3: CASSRFGTSGGQETQYF; DNA: TGCGCCAGCAGCAGATTCGGGACTAGCGGGGGCCAAGAGACCCAGTACTTC
size: once; D: NA; J: TRBJ1-1; V: TRBV6-5; CDR3: CASSFRQAGHTEAFF; DNA: TGTGCCAGCAGTTTCCGCCAGGCAGGTCACACTGAAGCTTTCTTT
size: NA; D: TRBD2; J: TRBJ2-7; V: TRBV15; CDR3: CATSRADRGLAVSSYEQYF; DNA: TGTGCCACCAGCAGAGCGGACAGGGGACTAGCGGTCAGCTCCTACGAGCAGTACTTC
size: NA; D: TRBD1; J: TRBJ1-2; V: TRBV18; CDR3: CASSPRDRWEYGYTF; DNA: TGTGCCAGCTCACCACGGGACAGGTGGGAGTATGGCTACACCTTC
size: once; D: NA; J: TRBJ1-2; V: TRBV20-1; CDR3: CSATGGYGYTF; DNA: TGCAGTGCCACCGGGGGCTATGGCTACACCTTC
size: NA; D: NA; J: TRBJ1-2; V: TRBV5-5; CDR3: CASSLQSRTRHNYGYTF; DNA: TGTGCCAGCAGCCTACAAAGCCGGACAAGACATAACTATGGCTACACCTTC
size: NA; D: NA; J: TRBJ2-3; V: TRBV14; CDR3: CASSQDRGSIPDTQYF; DNA: TGTGCCAGCAGCCAAGATCGAGGGTCCATTCCGGATACGCAGTATTTT
size: NA; D: TRBD2; J: TRBJ2-3; V: TRBV7-3; CDR3: CASSLSAGGQDTQYF; DNA: TGTGCCAGCAGCTTAAGTGCGGGGGGCCAAGATACGCAGTATTTT
size: NA; D: TRBD2; J: TRBJ2-7; V: TRBV18; CDR3: CASSLWTSTYEQYF; DNA: TGTGCCAGCTCATTATGGACTAGCACCTACGAGCAGTACTTC
size: NA; D: NA; J: TRBJ2-1; V: TRBV9; CDR3: CASSVEKGGASEQFF; DNA: TGTGCCAGCAGCGTAGAGAAAGGCGGGGCGAGTGAGCAGTTCTTC
size: NA; D: TRBD1; J: TRBJ2-7; V: TRBV7-3; CDR3: CASSFDRGEVYEQYF; DNA: TGTGCCAGCAGCTTCGACAGGGGGGAGGTCTACGAGCAGTACTTC
size: NA; D: TRBD1; J: TRBJ2-1; V: TRBV19; CDR3: CASSIRDRDNEQFF; DNA: TGTGCCAGTAGTATCCGGGACAGAGACAATGAGCAGTTCTTC
size: few; D: TRBD1; J: TRBJ1-5; V: TRBV10-3; CDR3: CAISEGQQGGSKLNF; DNA: TGTGCCATCAGCGAGGGCCAGCAGGGGGGTAGCAAGCTGAATTTT
size: NA; D: TRBD1; J: TRBJ1-5; V: TRBV5-1; CDR3: CASSQTGGPNQPQHF; DNA: TGCGCCAGCAGCCAGACAGGGGGTCCAAATCAGCCCCAGCATTTT
size: NA; D: TRBD1; J: TRBJ2-5; V: TRBV7-7; CDR3: CASSLTGAQETQYF; DNA: TGTGCTAGCAGCTTAACAGGGGCCCAAGAGACCCAGTACTTC